The T cell receptor (beta chain) under discussion was sequenced for a study of patients and donors after allogeneic stem cell transplantation. One entry per CDR3 protein results from TCRdb running MiXCR on the RT-PCR reads. The data contain roughly 940,000 distinct CDR3 sequences, over 15% of them seen just once; the ten biggest clones take up around 6%. Trimming removed 0 bases from V and 9 bases from J; junction bases left unmatched: 9. The CDR3 runs to 14 residues. Germline V lookup: CDR1 DFQATT, CDR2 SNEGSKA (reference sequence). The receptor was isolated from a human donor who was either an allogeneic HSCT recipient or a stem cell or donor lymphocyte infusion donor (not recorded which). It is not recorded whose cells these are; they may come from a transplant donor. The chain joins TRBV20-1 to TRBJ2-7; 9 positions match TRBD1. The specimen was blood, either unsorted or a sorted T cell fraction (not recorded which). In DNA, the CDR3 is TGCAGTGCTAGAGAAAATCGACAGGGGGTGGTGCAGTACTTC. This codes for CSARENRQGVVQYF.